The entry below describes one TCR beta chain. No antigen is known for it. These data belong to a study of PD-L1 blockade in urothelial cancer. Study summary: Patients went on atezolizumab at some point between 2013 and 2015, receiving 1,200 mg intravenously every 3 weeks. General study findings and limits: Survival was better when pretreatment blood TCR clonality fell below the median.

TCRdb keeps only in-frame clones here, not all; method: immunoSEQ multiplex PCR. The sample holds tens of thousands of clones, approximately 82% seen once. The V segment lost 4 bases and the J segment 5 bases; nucleotides outside the gene matches: 10. The V gene's germline CDR1 is MDHEN and CDR2 SYDVKM. The CDR3 consists of 16 residues. The input for sequencing was PBMCs, taken around atezolizumab (anti-PD-L1) treatment. This chain connects TRBV28 to TRBJ1-1, with 10 bases lining up with TRBD1. This clonotype was sampled from a man between 65 and 85 years old with urothelial cancer. CDR3 coding DNA: TGTGCCAGCAGTTCCTCCCGACAGGGGGCTGGAACTGAAGCTTTCTTT. Its translation: CASSSSRQGAGTEAFF.